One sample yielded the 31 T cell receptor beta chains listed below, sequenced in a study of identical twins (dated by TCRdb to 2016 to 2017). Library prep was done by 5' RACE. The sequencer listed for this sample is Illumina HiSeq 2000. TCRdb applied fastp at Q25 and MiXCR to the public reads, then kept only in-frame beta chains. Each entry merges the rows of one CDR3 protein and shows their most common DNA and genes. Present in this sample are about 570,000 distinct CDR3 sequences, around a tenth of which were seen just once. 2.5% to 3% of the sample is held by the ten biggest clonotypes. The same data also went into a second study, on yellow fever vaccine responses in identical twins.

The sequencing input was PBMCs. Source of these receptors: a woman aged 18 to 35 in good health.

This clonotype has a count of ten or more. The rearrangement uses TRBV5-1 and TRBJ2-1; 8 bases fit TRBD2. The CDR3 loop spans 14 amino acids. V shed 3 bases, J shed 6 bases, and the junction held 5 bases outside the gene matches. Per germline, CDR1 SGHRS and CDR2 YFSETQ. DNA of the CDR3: TGCGCCAGCAGCTCAAGCGGGGGCCTCAATGAGCAGTTCTTC. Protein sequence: CASSSSGGLNEQFF.

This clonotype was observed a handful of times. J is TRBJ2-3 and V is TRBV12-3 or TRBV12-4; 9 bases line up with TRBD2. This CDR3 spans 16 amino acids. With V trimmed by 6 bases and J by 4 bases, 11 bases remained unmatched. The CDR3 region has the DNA TGTGCCAGCAGCCATTTAACATCTAGCGGGGCAGATACGCAGTATTTT. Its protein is CASSHLTSSGADTQYF.

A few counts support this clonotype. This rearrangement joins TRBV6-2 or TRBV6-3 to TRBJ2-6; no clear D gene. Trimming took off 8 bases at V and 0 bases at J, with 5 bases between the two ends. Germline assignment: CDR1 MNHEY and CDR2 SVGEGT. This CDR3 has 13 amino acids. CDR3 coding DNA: TGTGCCAGCCTTTTCTCTGGGGCCAACGTCCTGACTTTC. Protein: CASLFSGANVLTF.

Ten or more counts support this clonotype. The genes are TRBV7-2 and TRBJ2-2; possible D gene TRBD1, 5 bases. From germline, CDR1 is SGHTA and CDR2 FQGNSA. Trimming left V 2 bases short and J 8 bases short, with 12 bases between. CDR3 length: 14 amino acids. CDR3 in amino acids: CASSLLETGGELFF. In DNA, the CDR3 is TGTGCCAGCAGCTTACTCGAAACAGGAGGGGAGCTGTTTTTT.

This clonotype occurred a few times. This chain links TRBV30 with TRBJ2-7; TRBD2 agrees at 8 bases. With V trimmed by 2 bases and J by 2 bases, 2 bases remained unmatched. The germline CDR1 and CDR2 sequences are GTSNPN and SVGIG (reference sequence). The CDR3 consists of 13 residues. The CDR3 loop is CAWSTAGAYEQYF. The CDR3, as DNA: TGTGCCTGGAGTACAGCGGGGGCCTACGAGCAGTACTTC.

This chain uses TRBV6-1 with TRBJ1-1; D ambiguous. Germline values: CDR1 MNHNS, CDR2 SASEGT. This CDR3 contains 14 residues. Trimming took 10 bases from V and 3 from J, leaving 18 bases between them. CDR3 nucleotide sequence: TGTGCCACCTCATTTCGGGGAGCGCACACTGAAGCTTTCTTT. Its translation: CATSFRGAHTEAFF.

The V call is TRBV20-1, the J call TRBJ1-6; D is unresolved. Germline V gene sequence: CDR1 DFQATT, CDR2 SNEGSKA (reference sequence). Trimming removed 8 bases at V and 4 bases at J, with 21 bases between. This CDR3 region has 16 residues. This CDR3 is CSSYFPSLGYNSPLHF. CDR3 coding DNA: TGCAGTTCCTATTTCCCGAGTTTGGGGTATAATTCACCCCTCCACTTT.

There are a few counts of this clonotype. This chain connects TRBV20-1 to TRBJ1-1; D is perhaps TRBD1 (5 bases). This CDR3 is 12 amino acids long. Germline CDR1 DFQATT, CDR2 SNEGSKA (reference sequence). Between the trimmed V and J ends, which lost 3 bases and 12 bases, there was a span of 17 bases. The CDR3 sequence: CSASLDKGFSFF. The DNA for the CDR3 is TGCAGTGCTAGTTTGGACAAGGGGTTTTCTTTCTTT.

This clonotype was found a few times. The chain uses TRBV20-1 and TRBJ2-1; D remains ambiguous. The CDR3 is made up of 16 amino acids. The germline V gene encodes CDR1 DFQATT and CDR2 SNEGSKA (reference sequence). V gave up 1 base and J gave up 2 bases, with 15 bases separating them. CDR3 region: CSARGATHPTYNEQFF. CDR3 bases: TGCAGTGCTAGAGGCGCGACCCATCCTACCTACAATGAGCAGTTCTTC.

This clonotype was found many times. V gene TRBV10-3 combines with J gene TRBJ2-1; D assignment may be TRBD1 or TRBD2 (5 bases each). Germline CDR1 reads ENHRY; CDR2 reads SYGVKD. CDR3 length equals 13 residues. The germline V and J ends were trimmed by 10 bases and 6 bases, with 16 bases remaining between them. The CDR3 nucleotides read TGTGCCACCGTCGAATCGGGACCCAATGAGCAGTTCTTC. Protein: CATVESGPNEQFF.

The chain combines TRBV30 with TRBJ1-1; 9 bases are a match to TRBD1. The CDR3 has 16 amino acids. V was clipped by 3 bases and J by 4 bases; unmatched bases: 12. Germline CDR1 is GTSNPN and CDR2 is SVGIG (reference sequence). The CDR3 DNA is TGTGCCTGGAGAAGTTATTTGCCGGGACAGGGCACTGAAGCTTTCTTT. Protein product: CAWRSYLPGQGTEAFF.

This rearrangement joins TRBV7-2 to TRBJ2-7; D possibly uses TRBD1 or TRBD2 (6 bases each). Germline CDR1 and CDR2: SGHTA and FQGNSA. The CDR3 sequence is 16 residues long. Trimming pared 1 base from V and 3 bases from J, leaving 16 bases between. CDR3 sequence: CASSLGVRGPSYEQYF. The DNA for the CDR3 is TGTGCCAGCAGCTTAGGAGTCCGGGGGCCGAGCTACGAGCAGTACTTC.

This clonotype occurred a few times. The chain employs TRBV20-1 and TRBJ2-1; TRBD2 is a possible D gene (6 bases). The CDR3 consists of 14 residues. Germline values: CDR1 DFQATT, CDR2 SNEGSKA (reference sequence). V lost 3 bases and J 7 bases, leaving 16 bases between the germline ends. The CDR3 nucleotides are TGCAGTGCTAGTTTACCGGGGGTAAGGAATGAGCAGTTCTTC. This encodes CSASLPGVRNEQFF.

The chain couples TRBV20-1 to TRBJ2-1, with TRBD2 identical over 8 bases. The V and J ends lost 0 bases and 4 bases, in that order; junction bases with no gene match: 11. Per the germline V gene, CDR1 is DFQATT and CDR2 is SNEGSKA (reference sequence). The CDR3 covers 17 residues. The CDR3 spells CSARDFPAGEIYNEQFF. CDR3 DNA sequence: TGCAGTGCTAGAGATTTCCCAGCGGGAGAGATATACAATGAGCAGTTCTTC.

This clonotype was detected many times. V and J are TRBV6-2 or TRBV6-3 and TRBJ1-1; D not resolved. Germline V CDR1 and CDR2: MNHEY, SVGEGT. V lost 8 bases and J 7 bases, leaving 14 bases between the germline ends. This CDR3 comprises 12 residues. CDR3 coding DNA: TGTGCCAGCCGTGTGTCCACGGGTGAAGCTTTCTTT. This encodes CASRVSTGEAFF.

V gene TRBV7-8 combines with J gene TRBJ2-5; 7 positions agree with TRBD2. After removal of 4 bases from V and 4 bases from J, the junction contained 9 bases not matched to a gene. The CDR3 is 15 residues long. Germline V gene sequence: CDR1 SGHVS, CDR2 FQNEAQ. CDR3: CASSSGLTGSETQYF. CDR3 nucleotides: TGTGCCAGCAGCTCGGGACTAACGGGGTCAGAGACCCAGTACTTC.

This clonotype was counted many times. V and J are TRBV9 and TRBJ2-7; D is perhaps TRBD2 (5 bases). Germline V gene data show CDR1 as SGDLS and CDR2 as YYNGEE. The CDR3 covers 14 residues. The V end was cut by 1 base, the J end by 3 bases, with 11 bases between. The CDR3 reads CASSVFPSGYEQYF. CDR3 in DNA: TGTGCCAGCAGCGTATTCCCCAGCGGCTACGAGCAGTACTTC. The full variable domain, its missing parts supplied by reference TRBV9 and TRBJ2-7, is DSGVTQTPKHLITATGQRVTLRCSPRSGDLSVYWYQQSLDQGLQFLIQYYNGEERAKGNILERFSAQQFPDLHSELNLSSLELGDSALYFCASSVFPSGYEQYFGPGTRLTVT.

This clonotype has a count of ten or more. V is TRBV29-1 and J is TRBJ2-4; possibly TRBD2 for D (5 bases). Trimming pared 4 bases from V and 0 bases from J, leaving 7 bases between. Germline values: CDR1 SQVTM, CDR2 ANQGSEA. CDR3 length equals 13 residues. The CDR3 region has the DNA TGCAGCGTTGGAGGGCTAGCCAAAAACATTCAGTACTTC. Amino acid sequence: CSVGGLAKNIQYF.

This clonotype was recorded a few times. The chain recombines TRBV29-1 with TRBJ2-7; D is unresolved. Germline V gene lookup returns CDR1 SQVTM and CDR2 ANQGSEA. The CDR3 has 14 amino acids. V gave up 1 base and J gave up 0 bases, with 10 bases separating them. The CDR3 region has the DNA TGCAGCGTTGAAGTGGAAAGATTCTCCTACGAGCAGTACTTC. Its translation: CSVEVERFSYEQYF.

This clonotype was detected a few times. The CDR3 region has the DNA TGCGCCAGCAGCCAAGATAATAGCGGGAGAGAAGAGACCCAGTACTTC. Its protein product is CASSQDNSGREETQYF. V is TRBV4-3 and J is TRBJ2-5; 9 nucleotides align to TRBD2. The CDR3 runs 16 residues. The V and J ends lost 0 bases and 3 bases, in that order; junction bases with no gene match: 5. Per germline, CDR1 LGHNA and CDR2 YSLEER.

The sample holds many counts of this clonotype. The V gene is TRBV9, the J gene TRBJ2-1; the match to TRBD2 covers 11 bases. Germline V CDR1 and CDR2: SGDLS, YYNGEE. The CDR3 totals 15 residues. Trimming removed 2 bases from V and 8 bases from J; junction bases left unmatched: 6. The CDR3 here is CASSVRLAGPHEQFF. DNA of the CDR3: TGTGCCAGCAGCGTGAGACTAGCGGGACCCCATGAGCAGTTCTTC.

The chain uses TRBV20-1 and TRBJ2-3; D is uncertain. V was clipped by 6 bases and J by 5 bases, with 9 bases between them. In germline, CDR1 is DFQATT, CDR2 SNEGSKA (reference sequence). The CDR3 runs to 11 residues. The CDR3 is CSADRLDTQYF. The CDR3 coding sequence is TGCAGTGCAGATAGGTTAGATACGCAGTATTTT.

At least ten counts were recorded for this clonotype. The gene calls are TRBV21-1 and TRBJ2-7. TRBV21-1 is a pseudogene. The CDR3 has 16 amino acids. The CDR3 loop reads CASSKGKDRTTYEQYF. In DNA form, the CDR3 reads TGTGCCAGCAGCAAGGGGAAGGACCGGACTACCTACGAGCAGTACTTC.

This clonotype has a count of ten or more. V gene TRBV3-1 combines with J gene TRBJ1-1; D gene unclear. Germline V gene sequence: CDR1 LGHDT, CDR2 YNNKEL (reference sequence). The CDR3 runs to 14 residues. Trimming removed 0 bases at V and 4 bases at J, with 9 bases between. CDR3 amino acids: CASSQDVRSTEAFF. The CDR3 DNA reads TGTGCCAGCAGCCAAGATGTGAGGAGCACTGAAGCTTTCTTT.

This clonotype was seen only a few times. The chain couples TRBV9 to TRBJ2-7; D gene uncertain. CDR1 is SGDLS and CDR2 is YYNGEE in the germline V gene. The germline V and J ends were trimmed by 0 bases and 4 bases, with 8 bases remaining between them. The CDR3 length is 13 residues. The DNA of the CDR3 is TGTGCCAGCAGCGTAGCTACAAGTTACGAGCAGTACTTC. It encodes CASSVATSYEQYF.

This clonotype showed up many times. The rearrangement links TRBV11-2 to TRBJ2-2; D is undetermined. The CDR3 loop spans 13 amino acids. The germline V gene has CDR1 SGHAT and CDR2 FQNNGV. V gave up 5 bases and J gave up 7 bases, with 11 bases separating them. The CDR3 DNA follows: TGTGCCAGCAGCCCAGGCAAGGGCGGGGAGCTGTTTTTT. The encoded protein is CASSPGKGGELFF. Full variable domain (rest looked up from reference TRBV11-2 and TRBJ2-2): EAGVAQSPRYKIIEKRQSVAFWCNPISGHATLYWYQQILGQGPKLLIQFQNNGVVDDSQLPKDRFSAERLKGVDSTLKIQPAKLEDSAVYLCASSPGKGGELFFGEGSRLTVL.

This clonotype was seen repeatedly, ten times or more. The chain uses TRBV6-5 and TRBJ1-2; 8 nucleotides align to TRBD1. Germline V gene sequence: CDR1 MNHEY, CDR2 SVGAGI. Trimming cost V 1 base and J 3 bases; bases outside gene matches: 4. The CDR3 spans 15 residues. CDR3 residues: CASSYFQGADYGYTF. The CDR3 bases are TGTGCCAGCAGTTACTTCCAGGGGGCGGACTATGGCTACACCTTC.

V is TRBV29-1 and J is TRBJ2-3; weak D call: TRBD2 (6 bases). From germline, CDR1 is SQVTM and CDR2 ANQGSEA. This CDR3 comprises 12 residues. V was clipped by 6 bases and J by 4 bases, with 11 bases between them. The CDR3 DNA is TGCAGCGTCCAGGGACTTGCAGATACGCAGTATTTT. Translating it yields CSVQGLADTQYF.

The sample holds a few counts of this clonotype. CDR3 nucleotides: TGTGCCTGGAGTGAGGTGCTAACCTACGAGCAGTACTTC. Translated: CAWSEVLTYEQYF. The chain recombines TRBV30 with TRBJ2-7; D is undetermined. This CDR3 is 13 amino acids long. Trimming stripped 1 base from V and 2 bases from J, with 9 bases between. CDR1 is GTSNPN and CDR2 is SVGIG in the germline V gene (reference sequence).

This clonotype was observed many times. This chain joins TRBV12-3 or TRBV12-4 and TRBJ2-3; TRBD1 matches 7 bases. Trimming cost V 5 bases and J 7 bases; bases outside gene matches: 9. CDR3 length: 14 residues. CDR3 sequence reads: CASSPRDSLNTQYF. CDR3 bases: TGTGCCAGCAGTCCACGGGACAGTCTAAATACGCAGTATTTT.

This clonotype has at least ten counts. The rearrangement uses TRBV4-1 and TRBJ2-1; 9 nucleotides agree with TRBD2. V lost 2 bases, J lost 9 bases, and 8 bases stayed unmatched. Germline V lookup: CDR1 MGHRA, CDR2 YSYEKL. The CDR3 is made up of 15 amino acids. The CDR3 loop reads CASSQTGGRAPEQFF. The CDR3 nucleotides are TGCGCCAGCAGCCAAACTGGCGGGAGGGCCCCTGAGCAGTTCTTC.